This T cell receptor beta chain was observed in a study of control samples from healthy donors and cancer patients. Assay: immunoSEQ multiplex PCR; the TCRdb copy retains only in-frame clones and omits some. The sample holds roughly 370,000 clones; 75% to 95% are singletons and the top ten take 5% to 7%. Turning to this clone: Different DNA sequences within this sample yield the same CDR3.

The sequence was collected from a man aged 40-50 years with head and neck cancer. Sequencing input: PBMCs.

Written as DNA, the CDR3 is TGTGCCAGCAGCGCCGGGACAGGGGTCTCACCCCTCCACTTT. As protein: CASSAGTGVSPLHF. The rearrangement joins TRBV9 to TRBJ1-6, with 10 bases that match TRBD1. With 3 bases clipped from V and 10 bases from J, the junction kept 4 bases outside the gene matches. CDR1 is SGDLS, CDR2 YYNGEE, per germline. This CDR3 region has 14 residues.